This T cell receptor beta chain was captured by sequencing in a study of shared clonotypes between healthy human individuals. Per germline, CDR1 SGHRS and CDR2 YFSETQ. There are 14 residues in the CDR3. V lost 2 bases and J lost 5; bases outside the gene matches: 4. This clone was detected once. The assay was immunoSEQ multiplex PCR, and TCRdb's table has in-frame clones only and misses some. The table lists about 2.4 million clones, 93% of them singletons. The chain uses TRBV5-1 and TRBJ2-1, with 7 nucleotides matching TRBD2. The material sequenced was naive CD4+ T cells from PBMCs. The subset was: CD45RA+ positively selected. The source is a man younger than 30 in good health. Some clones in this sample may be carry-over from other donors' samples. CDR3 bases: TGCGCCAGCAGCTTACTAGCGCAGGACAATGAGCAGTTCTTC. It specifies CASSLLAQDNEQFF.